The source of this T cell receptor beta chain is a study of blood T cell repertoires in COVID-19. The CDR3 length is 15 residues. Per germline, CDR1 SGHTA and CDR2 FQGNSA. Trimming left V 3 bases short and J 3 bases short, with 15 bases between. Data came from immunoSEQ multiplex PCR; TCRdb stores just in-frame clones and leaves some out. The sample records over 85,000 clones, around 87% being singletons. Input material: peripheral blood. The origin of this receptor is a human donor with acute or convalescent COVID-19. The donor label of this sample is uncertain. This sequence joins TRBV7-2 and TRBJ2-7; tentatively, D is TRBD1 (6 bases). CDR3 sequence reads: CASSFQGLGDYEQYF. The CDR3 DNA is TGTGCCAGCAGCTTTCAGGGGCTCGGTGACTACGAGCAGTACTTC.